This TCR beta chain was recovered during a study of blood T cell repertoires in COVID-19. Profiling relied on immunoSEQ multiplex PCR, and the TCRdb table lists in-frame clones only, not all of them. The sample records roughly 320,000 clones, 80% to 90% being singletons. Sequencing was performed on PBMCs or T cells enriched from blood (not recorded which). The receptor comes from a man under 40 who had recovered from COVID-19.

This CDR3 is CATSDPLGSLPTDTQYF. The DNA of the CDR3 is TGTGCCACCAGTGATCCCCTAGGCAGTCTACCAACAGATACGCAGTATTTT. This sequence joins TRBV24-1 and TRBJ2-3; no firm D call. Trimming stripped 3 bases from V and 3 bases from J, with 18 bases between. CDR3 length equals 17 residues. CDR1 KGHDR and CDR2 SFDVKD come from the germline V gene.